This T cell receptor beta chain was identified in a study of shared clonotypes between healthy human individuals. TCRdb's copy holds only in-frame clones and misses some; the assay was immunoSEQ multiplex PCR. The sample lists hundreds of thousands of clones, around 96% occurring once. The CDR3 is made up of 13 amino acids. V lost 5 bases to trimming and J lost 2 bases, with 10 bases between them. The germline gives CDR1 MDHEN, CDR2 SYDVKM. The receptor was derived from a man aged 25 to 40 in good health. The chain is built from TRBV28 and TRBJ2-7; D perhaps matches TRBD1 (8 bases). Sequenced sample: memory CD8+ T cells sorted from blood. Subset: CD45RO+ cells pooled with CCR7-negative TemRA cells. The CDR3 DNA is TGTGCCAGCAGTACAGGGGGGGCCTACGAGCAGTACTTC. This encodes CASSTGGAYEQYF. The full variable domain, in which reference TRBV28 and TRBJ2-7 provide the parts outside the CDR3, is DVKVTQSSRYLVKRTGEKVFLECVQDMDHENMFWYRQDPGLGLRLIYFSYDVKMKEKGDIPEGYSVSREKKERFSLILESASTNQTSMYLCASSTGGAYEQYFGPGTRLTVT.